This T cell receptor beta chain was identified during a study of cytomegalovirus exposure and HLA in healthy donors. Overall study context: The same platform used for the roughly 600 first-cohort repertoires was also used for the approximately 120 validation repertoires, as a later analysis reported.

While the first cohort had fewer than 850 subjects, the donors belonged to the separate validation cohort of roughly 120 subjects. Findings and caveats of the study: High specificity and sensitivity for cytomegalovirus status were reported for the classifier.

TCRdb keeps only in-frame clones here, not all; method: immunoSEQ multiplex PCR. Of over 70,000 clones listed, about 93% are singletons. CDR1 is SGHTA, CDR2 FQGNSA, per germline. Trimming stripped 6 bases from V and 7 bases from J, with 13 bases between. The CDR3 covers 12 residues. Comment on this clone: Its specificity is unknown.

Sequences were obtained from PBMCs. The source of this sequence is a woman younger than 30 in good health and CMV-seronegative. This chain uses TRBV7-2 with TRBJ2-7; TRBD2 might be the D (5 bases). This chain's CDR3 is CASSPQGLEQYF. CDR3 bases: TGTGCCAGCAGTCCCCAAGGACTTGAGCAGTACTTC.